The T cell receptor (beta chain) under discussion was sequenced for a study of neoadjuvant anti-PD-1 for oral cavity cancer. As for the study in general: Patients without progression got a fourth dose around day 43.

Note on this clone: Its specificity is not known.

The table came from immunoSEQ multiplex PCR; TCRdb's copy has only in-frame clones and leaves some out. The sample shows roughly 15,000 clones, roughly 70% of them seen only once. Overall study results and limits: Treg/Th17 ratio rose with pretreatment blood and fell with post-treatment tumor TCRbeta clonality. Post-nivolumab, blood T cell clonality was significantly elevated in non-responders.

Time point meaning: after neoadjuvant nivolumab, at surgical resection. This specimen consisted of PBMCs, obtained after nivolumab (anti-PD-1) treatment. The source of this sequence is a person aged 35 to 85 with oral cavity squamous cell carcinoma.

This CDR3 reads CASSTTRQGETQYF. As DNA, the CDR3 is TGTGCCAGCAGCACGACACGACAGGGAGAGACCCAGTACTTC. The V call is TRBV4-2, the J call TRBJ2-5, with TRBD1 matching 7 bases. The J segment lost 4 bases and the V segment lost 5 bases, leaving 7 bases of the junction unmatched. The V gene's germline CDR1 is LGHNA and CDR2 YNFKEQ. The CDR3 has 14 amino acids.